The entry that follows covers one TCR beta chain sequence. Its antigen is undetermined. The CDR3 has 16 amino acids. Germline V gene sequence: CDR1 SNHLY, CDR2 FYNNEI. Losses at the gene ends were 7 bases for V and 1 base for J; bases not matched to a gene: 11. Time point given: baseline pretreatment blood. Documented treatment: 15 Gy SBRT to primary tumor, nephrectomy 4 weeks later. The tumor was a clear cell renal cell carcinoma. The data were obtained in a study of radiation and T cells in renal cell carcinoma. On the study more broadly: Nephrectomy followed 15 Gy stereotactic body radiation by 4 weeks.

Study-level results: Baseline intratumoral clonotype presence is unknown without pretreatment biopsies.

Sequenced by immunoSEQ multiplex PCR; TCRdb stores in-frame clones only, minus some. The data show 50,000 to 75,000 clones, around 72% seen once. The sequences come from blood, collected from a patient whose treatment included radiotherapy and nephrectomy. The V and J genes are TRBV2 and TRBJ2-3; 7 positions match TRBD1. This receptor was identified in a man aged 60-69 years with renal cell carcinoma. The chain's CDR3 is CASNLQGPRGTDTQYF. The CDR3 DNA reads as TGTGCCAGCAATTTACAGGGGCCCCGGGGCACAGATACGCAGTATTTT.